This T cell receptor (beta chain) originates from a study of OX40 agonist ivuxolimab in advanced cancers. Describing the broader study: Ivuxolimab was an agonistic, fully human IgG2 monoclonal antibody directed against OX40 (CD134), a costimulatory receptor. Of the 50 or so patients in dose escalation, some 20 had hepatocellular carcinoma, about 15 had melanoma, 9 had renal cell carcinoma and 9 had head and neck cancer. Partial responses occurred in three dose-escalation patients, of whom one had hepatocellular carcinoma and two had cutaneous melanoma. Prior anti-PD-1, anti-PD-L1 or anti-CTLA-4 therapy was permitted, and checkpoint inhibitors had been received by about 44% of dose-escalation patients. The purpose of peripheral TCRbeta sequencing was to test whether ivuxolimab changed TCR sequence diversity and led to clonal T-cell expansion. Intravenous ivuxolimab was administered to patients every 2 weeks at six dose levels: 0.01, 0.1, 0.3, 1.5, 3 and 10 mg/kg. The paper reports the monotherapy dose-escalation portion (N of about 54 patients) of the phase I ivuxolimab trial. In the dose-escalation cohort, around four fifths of patients were male, and the mean age was roughly 60 years with a range of roughly 20 to 85.

Genomic DNA was isolated from the sorted cells so that the TCRbeta CDR3 region could be sequenced. The immunoSEQ Assay was used to sequence the TCRbeta CDR3 regions. Imported from immuneACCESS, the table was reduced by TCRdb to in-frame sequences with V and J called. These copies leave out some clones; in studies compared against another copy, an unresolved V gene accounts for under half, and the cause of the remainder is not known. Across this sample there are roughly 12,000 clones, with less than 85% seen only once. About 30% of the sample is taken by the ten largest. As encoded in the germline V gene (reference sequence), CDR1 is MNHEY while CDR2 is SMNVEV. The CDR3 runs 15 residues from the cysteine to the phenylalanine. Only the CDR3 DNA stays, 45 bases, in frame from base 1. Deletion took 0 bases off V and 1 base off J, with a span of 6 bases between the germline ends. Overall study results and their limits: After ivuxolimab, more expanded clones were found on average in CD8+ T cells than in CD4+ T cells. Antigen specificity was not determined for the clonally expanded peripheral T cells. Partial responders in the 0.1-3.0 mg/kg groups had among the lowest normalized peripheral clonal expansion, especially among CD8+ T cells. Low levels of normalized T-cell clonal expansion were also seen in some patients who did not respond. At doses from 0.1 to 3.0 mg/kg, clonal expansion was seen in both CD4+ and CD8+ blood T cells between baseline and week 6.

The trial excluded patients who had a history of autoimmune disease or who were on systemic immunosuppression. In every dose cohort, peripheral blood was drawn for TCR sequencing at baseline, cycle 4 day 1, and cycle 7 day 1. The samples were drawn from a first-in-human, open-label, multicenter phase I dose-escalation trial of ivuxolimab. Adults with locally advanced or metastatic head and neck squamous cell, hepatocellular, melanoma or renal cell carcinoma were enrolled in the trial. CD4+ and CD8+ T cells were sorted separately from peripheral blood before TCR sequencing. With respect to this clone: No cognate antigen has been identified for it. No much larger clonotype is one base removed from it; base qualities were not supplied.

The chain couples TRBV27 to TRBJ2-2, with an unclear D gene assignment. Sequencing was performed on CD4+ or CD8+ T cells sorted from blood, taken in a trial of the OX40 agonist ivuxolimab. The TCR was taken from an adult with an advanced solid tumor such as melanoma, head and neck, liver or kidney cancer. The CDR3 is CASSLSSGNTGELFF. The bases are TGTGCCAGCAGTTTATCGTCAGGGAACACCGGGGAGCTGTTTTTT.